The 8 T cell receptor beta chains below all came from one sample that was sequenced in a study of cytomegalovirus exposure and HLA in healthy donors. PCR primers comprised 60 Vbeta and 13 Jbeta primers. Method: immunoSEQ multiplex PCR; TCRdb's copy keeps in-frame clones and lacks some. The sample lists around 94,000 clones; 78% were seen once. Sequencing input: PBMCs. Receptors originate from a male donor in good health and CMV-seropositive.

The gene calls are TRBV5-6 and TRBJ2-1, with TRBD1 identical over 8 bases. From germline, CDR1 is SGHDT and CDR2 YYEEEE. J gave up 16 bases and V 4 bases, and 10 bases lay outside the gene matches. CDR3 length: 12 residues. CDR3 nucleotide sequence: TGTGCCAGCAGCATTGGCCGGACAGGGTTATTCTTC. Residues: CASSIGRTGLFF.

The chain is built from TRBV28 and TRBJ1-1, with D perhaps TRBD1 (5 bases). V was pared by 2 bases and J by 5 bases, with 18 bases between. Germline-derived CDR1 and CDR2 are MDHEN and SYDVKM. There are 16 residues in the CDR3. The chain's CDR3 is CASSLGIQHRGTEAFF. Here the CDR3 DNA reads TGTGCCAGCAGTTTAGGCATTCAACATAGGGGAACTGAAGCTTTCTTT. Full variable domain (missing parts from reference TRBV28 and TRBJ1-1): DVKVTQSSRYLVKRTGEKVFLECVQDMDHENMFWYRQDPGLGLRLIYFSYDVKMKEKGDIPEGYSVSREKKERFSLILESASTNQTSMYLCASSLGIQHRGTEAFFGQGTRLTVV.

This clone appeared a single time. The chain uses TRBV6-6 and TRBJ1-2, with a tentative D call TRBD1 (6 bases). The CDR3 sequence is 14 residues long. Germline CDR1 and CDR2: MNHNY and SVGAGI (reference sequence). V dropped 6 bases and J dropped 0 bases, with 11 bases sitting between them. CDR3 nucleotide sequence: TGTGCCAGCAGGCCACAGGGTTCTAACTATGGCTACACCTTC. Its translation: CASRPQGSNYGYTF.

The V call is TRBV5-1, the J call TRBJ1-4; unclear D gene. CDR1 is SGHRS, CDR2 YFSETQ, per germline. CDR3 length: 13 residues. V dropped 0 bases and J dropped 7 bases, with 7 bases sitting between them. This CDR3 reads CASSLARSEKLFF. The CDR3 bases are TGCGCCAGCAGCTTGGCAAGGAGTGAAAAACTGTTTTTT. Drawing the rest from reference TRBV5-1 and TRBJ1-4, the complete variable domain is KAGVTQTPRYLIKTRGQQVTLSCSPISGHRSVSWYQQTPGQGLQFLFEYFSETQRNKGNFPGRFSGRQFSNSRSEMNVSTLELGDSALYLCASSLARSEKLFFGSGTQLSVL.

In regard to this clone: Sequence at one end of the junction differs from germline and may be a read error. Other DNA sequences in this sample translate to the same CDR3. In nucleotides, the CDR3 is TGCGCCAGCAGCTTCACCCCAGGGGGAACTGGAAACACCATATACTTT. Its protein is CASSFTPGGTGNTIYF. The V gene is TRBV5-1, the J gene TRBJ1-3, with 7 bases that match TRBD1. Germline assignment: CDR1 SGHRS and CDR2 YFSETQ. The CDR3 spans 16 residues.

The chain couples TRBV9 to TRBJ2-5; a possible D gene is TRBD2 (6 bases). The end of the DNA fits TRBJ2-7 better, so the J call may be wrong. CDR1 and CDR2 (germline): SGDLS, YYNGEE. CDR3 length: 15 residues. The CDR3 nucleotides are TGTGCCAGCAGCGTACAGAGCGGGTCTTCCTACGAGCAGTACTTC. Protein sequence: CASSVQSGSSYEQYF.

This clone appeared a few times. The chain uses TRBV2 and TRBJ2-2, with TRBD1 matching 7 bases. The J segment lost 6 bases and the V segment lost 7 bases, leaving 11 bases of the junction unmatched. Germline CDR1 SNHLY, CDR2 FYNNEI. This CDR3 has 15 residues. CDR3 region: CASTGRWQGAGELFF. The CDR3 bases are TGTGCCAGCACCGGGCGGTGGCAGGGGGCCGGGGAGCTGTTTTTT. Looking up the rest from reference TRBV2 and TRBJ2-2 gives the full variable domain: EPEVTQTPSHQVTQMGQEVILRCVPISNHLYFYWYRQILGQKVEFLVSFYNNEISEKSEIFDDQFSVERPDGSNFTLKIRSTKLEDSAMYFCASTGRWQGAGELFFGEGSRLTVL.

The chain uses TRBV12-1 and TRBJ2-7; the table's TRBD1 call for D was not verified on the DNA. TRBV12-1 is noted as a pseudogene. The CDR3 loop spans 17 amino acids. In DNA form, the CDR3 reads TGTGCCAGCAGCCCCCCTTATCTCGGACAGCCCGAGAGGGAGCAGTACTTC. Translating it yields CASSPPYLGQPEREQYF.